The rows below give T cell receptor beta chains drawn from one sample of a study of cytomegalovirus exposure and HLA in healthy donors. Some clones are missing from TCRdb's copy, which holds only in-frame ones; the method was immunoSEQ multiplex PCR. The sample carries roughly 200,000 clones, 82% recorded once. Sequencing was performed on PBMCs. These receptors were taken from a woman aged 18-29 years in good health and CMV-seronegative. CDR3s include the opening cysteine and the closing phenylalanine or tryptophan. The D gene is left open where the match is weak. Size tells how often a clone was seen (once, few, many) or the class of an expanded clone, and some rows leave it out.

j_call: TRBJ1-1; d_call: NA; clone_size: NA; v_call: TRBV28; cdr3_aa: CASSQGGNTEAFF; cdr3_nt: TGTGCCAGCAGTCAAGGGGGGAACACTGAAGCTTTCTTT
j_call: TRBJ1-2; d_call: TRBD1; clone_size: few; v_call: TRBV30; cdr3_aa: CAWSVGTGRGYTF; cdr3_nt: TGTGCCTGGAGTGTGGGGACAGGGAGAGGCTACACCTTC
j_call: TRBJ2-7; d_call: NA; clone_size: NA; v_call: TRBV7-9; cdr3_aa: CASSLAVRGLYEQYF; cdr3_nt: TGTGCCAGCAGCTTAGCCGTAAGGGGGTTGTACGAGCAGTACTTC
j_call: TRBJ1-1; d_call: TRBD1; clone_size: NA; v_call: TRBV6-5; cdr3_aa: CASSGQGLEAFF; cdr3_nt: TGTGCCAGCAGTGGACAGGGCTTAGAAGCTTTCTTT
j_call: TRBJ2-1; d_call: TRBD2; clone_size: NA; v_call: TRBV15; cdr3_aa: CATSRDASGRANSYNEQFF; cdr3_nt: TGTGCCACCAGCAGAGACGCTAGCGGGAGGGCCAACTCCTACAATGAGCAGTTCTTC
j_call: TRBJ1-3; d_call: TRBD1; clone_size: NA; v_call: TRBV5-5; cdr3_aa: CASSSGLQGAGNTIYF; cdr3_nt: TGTGCCAGCAGCTCGGGTCTACAGGGGGCTGGAAACACCATATATTTT
j_call: TRBJ1-3; d_call: NA; clone_size: NA; v_call: TRBV10-3; cdr3_aa: CAIGFAVPSGNTIYF; cdr3_nt: TGTGCCATCGGTTTTGCAGTACCCTCTGGAAACACCATATATTTT
j_call: TRBJ2-5; d_call: NA; clone_size: NA; v_call: TRBV5-1; cdr3_aa: CASSRGRFDSETQYF; cdr3_nt: TGCGCCAGCAGCAGGGGAAGGTTCGATAGCGAGACCCAGTACTTC
j_call: TRBJ2-3; d_call: TRBD2; clone_size: NA; v_call: TRBV2; cdr3_aa: CASSEGGAGLATDTQYF; cdr3_nt: TGTGCCAGCAGTGAAGGAGGTGCGGGACTAGCCACAGATACGCAGTATTTT
j_call: TRBJ2-7; d_call: NA; clone_size: NA; v_call: TRBV7-8; cdr3_aa: CASSWGDFPTSEQYF; cdr3_nt: TGTGCCAGCAGCTGGGGGGACTTTCCTACTTCCGAGCAGTACTTC
j_call: TRBJ1-5; d_call: NA; clone_size: NA; v_call: TRBV6-5; cdr3_aa: CASSRQENQPQHF; cdr3_nt: TGTGCCAGCAGCCGACAAGAGAATCAGCCCCAGCATTTT
j_call: TRBJ2-1; d_call: TRBD2; clone_size: NA; v_call: TRBV19; cdr3_aa: CASSIPSGTSGSNEQFF; cdr3_nt: TGTGCCAGTAGTATACCTTCCGGGACTAGCGGGAGTAATGAGCAGTTCTTC
j_call: TRBJ2-7; d_call: TRBD2; clone_size: NA; v_call: TRBV5-6; cdr3_aa: CASSLNFRDYEYGEQYF; cdr3_nt: TGTGCCAGCAGCTTGAATTTCCGGGACTATGAGTATGGCGAGCAGTACTTC
j_call: TRBJ1-5; d_call: NA; clone_size: NA; v_call: TRBV2; cdr3_aa: CASTMTGPPQHF; cdr3_nt: TGTGCCAGCACCATGACAGGACCGCCCCAGCATTTT
j_call: TRBJ2-5; d_call: NA; clone_size: once; v_call: TRBV11-2; cdr3_aa: CASSSVAQETQYF; cdr3_nt: TGTGCCAGCAGTTCGGTCGCCCAAGAGACCCAGTACTTC
j_call: TRBJ1-1; d_call: NA; clone_size: NA; v_call: TRBV28; cdr3_aa: CASSFHGLSSEAFF; cdr3_nt: TGTGCCAGCAGTTTCCACGGACTGTCCAGTGAAGCTTTCTTT
j_call: TRBJ1-2; d_call: NA; clone_size: NA; v_call: TRBV11-2; cdr3_aa: CASSFGRGTDSNYGYTF; cdr3_nt: TGTGCCAGCAGCTTTGGCCGGGGGACGGATTCTAACTATGGCTACACCTTC
j_call: TRBJ1-1; d_call: TRBD1; clone_size: NA; v_call: TRBV18; cdr3_aa: CASSPLRAGQGGPAFF; cdr3_nt: TGTGCCAGCTCACCGTTAAGAGCGGGACAGGGAGGACCGGCTTTCTTT
j_call: TRBJ2-3; d_call: TRBD2; clone_size: NA; v_call: TRBV5-1; cdr3_aa: CASSFIAGDLSDTQYF; cdr3_nt: TGCGCCAGCAGCTTTATAGCGGGAGACCTGTCGGATACGCAGTATTTT
j_call: TRBJ2-7; d_call: NA; clone_size: NA; v_call: TRBV19; cdr3_aa: CASSITGLNEQYF; cdr3_nt: TGTGCCAGTAGTATCACAGGGTTGAACGAGCAGTACTTC
j_call: TRBJ2-3; d_call: TRBD2; clone_size: NA; v_call: TRBV27; cdr3_aa: CASRQISGASTDTQYF; cdr3_nt: TGTGCCAGCAGACAAATTAGCGGGGCTAGCACAGATACGCAGTATTTT
j_call: TRBJ2-1; d_call: TRBD2; clone_size: once; v_call: TRBV4-1; cdr3_aa: CASSQWTSGRAKGTGNEQFF; cdr3_nt: TGCGCCAGCAGCCAATGGACTAGCGGGAGGGCCAAGGGGACAGGCAATGAGCAGTTCTTC
j_call: TRBJ2-3; d_call: NA; clone_size: NA; v_call: TRBV4-3; cdr3_aa: CASSQNQGWTDTQYF; cdr3_nt: TGCGCCAGCAGCCAAAATCAGGGGTGGACAGATACGCAGTATTTT
j_call: TRBJ2-5; d_call: NA; clone_size: NA; v_call: TRBV27; cdr3_aa: CASSSTGRMEETQYF; cdr3_nt: TGTGCCAGCAGTAGTACAGGGAGAATGGAAGAGACCCAGTACTTC
j_call: TRBJ2-3; d_call: NA; clone_size: NA; v_call: TRBV19; cdr3_aa: CASSIGGGSTDTQYF; cdr3_nt: TGTGCCAGTAGTATAGGAGGAGGGAGCACAGATACGCAGTATTTT
j_call: TRBJ1-1; d_call: NA; clone_size: NA; v_call: TRBV29-1; cdr3_aa: CSGTGTPEYEAFF; cdr3_nt: TGCAGCGGCACGGGGACACCAGAATATGAAGCTTTCTTT
j_call: TRBJ2-5; d_call: NA; clone_size: NA; v_call: TRBV28; cdr3_aa: CAPGEGLKETQYF; cdr3_nt: TGTGCCCCAGGGGAGGGACTGAAAGAGACCCAGTACTTC
j_call: TRBJ2-7; d_call: TRBD1; clone_size: NA; v_call: TRBV10-2; cdr3_aa: CASSDTGQPYEQYF; cdr3_nt: TGCGCCAGCAGTGATACGGGACAGCCCTACGAGCAGTACTTC
j_call: TRBJ2-4; d_call: NA; clone_size: few; v_call: TRBV6-5; cdr3_aa: CASSRQEGKNIQYF; cdr3_nt: TGTGCCAGCAGCCGACAAGAAGGCAAAAACATTCAGTACTTC
j_call: TRBJ2-3; d_call: NA; clone_size: NA; v_call: TRBV9; cdr3_aa: CASSADDRSSTDTQYF; cdr3_nt: TGTGCCAGCAGCGCCGACGACAGGTCCAGCACAGATACGCAGTATTTT
j_call: TRBJ1-5; d_call: NA; clone_size: NA; v_call: TRBV5-8; cdr3_aa: CASSLGQGLNQPQHF; cdr3_nt: TGTGCCAGCAGCTTGGGCCAGGGTTTAAATCAGCCCCAGCATTTT
j_call: TRBJ1-1; d_call: NA; clone_size: NA; v_call: TRBV27; cdr3_aa: CASSPTLGTTEAFF; cdr3_nt: TGTGCCAGCAGCCCGACACTCGGCACGACTGAAGCTTTCTTT
j_call: TRBJ2-5; d_call: NA; clone_size: NA; v_call: TRBV18; cdr3_aa: CASSPSYVQETQYF; cdr3_nt: TGTGCCAGCTCTCCTTCCTATGTCCAAGAGACCCAGTACTTC
j_call: TRBJ2-7; d_call: NA; clone_size: NA; v_call: TRBV7-9; cdr3_aa: CASSSTTGRPLSYEQYF; cdr3_nt: TGTGCCAGCAGCTCCACGACAGGCCGGCCCCTCTCCTACGAGCAGTACTTC
j_call: TRBJ1-3; d_call: NA; clone_size: NA; v_call: TRBV2; cdr3_aa: CASRTSGGSGNTIYF; cdr3_nt: TGTGCCAGCAGGACATCCGGGGGGTCTGGAAACACCATATATTTT
j_call: TRBJ2-3; d_call: NA; clone_size: NA; v_call: TRBV7-2; cdr3_aa: CASSLASVGTDTQYF; cdr3_nt: TGTGCCAGCAGCTTAGCATCGGTCGGCACAGATACGCAGTATTTT
j_call: TRBJ2-5; d_call: TRBD2; clone_size: NA; v_call: TRBV10-3; cdr3_aa: CAISEGLAGVETQYF; cdr3_nt: TGTGCCATCAGTGAGGGACTAGCGGGAGTCGAGACCCAGTACTTC
j_call: TRBJ2-2; d_call: TRBD2; clone_size: NA; v_call: TRBV4-3; cdr3_aa: CASSHELAGGNTGELFF; cdr3_nt: TGCGCCAGCAGCCACGAACTAGCGGGAGGGAACACTGGGGAGCTGTTTTTT
j_call: TRBJ2-1; d_call: NA; clone_size: once; v_call: TRBV2; cdr3_aa: CASISGRGAYNEQFF; cdr3_nt: TGTGCCAGCATCTCTGGCAGGGGCGCCTACAATGAGCAGTTCTTC
j_call: TRBJ2-3; d_call: TRBD1; clone_size: NA; v_call: TRBV6-6; cdr3_aa: CASSLGQGVSDTQYF; cdr3_nt: TGTGCCAGCAGTTTGGGACAGGGGGTTTCAGATACGCAGTATTTT
j_call: TRBJ2-1; d_call: TRBD2; clone_size: NA; v_call: TRBV7-9; cdr3_aa: CASRRGGTSGDEQFF; cdr3_nt: TGTGCCAGCCGCCGGGGGGGGACTTCGGGTGATGAGCAGTTCTTC